This TCR beta chain originates from a study of blood T cell repertoires in COVID-19. Study-level information: Donors in the United States, Italy and Spain gave samples during acute or convalescent COVID-19.

The study drew participants aged about 18 to 90 years from under 30 US areas. Cohort assignment relied on participant-reported clinical history. In germline, CDR1 is ENHRY, CDR2 SYGVKD. V gave up 2 bases and J gave up 7 bases; unmatched junction bases: 7. The CDR3 loop spans 15 amino acids. In the study's own analysis: The authors estimated nucleated cell counts from reference gene primer amplification. The repertoire was sequenced with immunoSEQ multiplex PCR; TCRdb's copy has only in-frame clones and lacks some. V, J and clone size were drawn from that table, and D and trimming were deduced from the DNA. Among 110,000 to 150,000 clones listed, roughly 88% were seen once.

The specimen was PBMCs or T cells enriched from blood (not recorded which). This sequence originates from a middle-aged man who had recovered from COVID-19. This sequence joins TRBV10-3 and TRBJ2-1; 8 nucleotides align to TRBD2. Here the CDR3 DNA reads TGTGCCATCAGTGAGCAAGCGGGAGAGCAAAATGAGCAGTTCTTC. It encodes CAISEQAGEQNEQFF.